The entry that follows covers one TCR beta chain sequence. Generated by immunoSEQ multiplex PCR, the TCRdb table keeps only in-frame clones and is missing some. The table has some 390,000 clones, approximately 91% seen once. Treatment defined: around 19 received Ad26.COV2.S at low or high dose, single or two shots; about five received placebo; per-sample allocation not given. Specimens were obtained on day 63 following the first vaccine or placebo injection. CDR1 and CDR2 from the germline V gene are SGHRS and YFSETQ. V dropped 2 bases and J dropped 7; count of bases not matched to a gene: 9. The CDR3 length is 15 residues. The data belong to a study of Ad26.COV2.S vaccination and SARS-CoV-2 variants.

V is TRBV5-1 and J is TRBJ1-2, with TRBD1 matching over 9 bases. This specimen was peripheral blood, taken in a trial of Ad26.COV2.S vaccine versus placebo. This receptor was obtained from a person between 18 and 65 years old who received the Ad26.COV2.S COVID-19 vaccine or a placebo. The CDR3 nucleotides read TGCGCCAGCAGCTTTACCTCTGGGACAGGGTCTGGCTACACCTTC. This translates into CASSFTSGTGSGYTF.